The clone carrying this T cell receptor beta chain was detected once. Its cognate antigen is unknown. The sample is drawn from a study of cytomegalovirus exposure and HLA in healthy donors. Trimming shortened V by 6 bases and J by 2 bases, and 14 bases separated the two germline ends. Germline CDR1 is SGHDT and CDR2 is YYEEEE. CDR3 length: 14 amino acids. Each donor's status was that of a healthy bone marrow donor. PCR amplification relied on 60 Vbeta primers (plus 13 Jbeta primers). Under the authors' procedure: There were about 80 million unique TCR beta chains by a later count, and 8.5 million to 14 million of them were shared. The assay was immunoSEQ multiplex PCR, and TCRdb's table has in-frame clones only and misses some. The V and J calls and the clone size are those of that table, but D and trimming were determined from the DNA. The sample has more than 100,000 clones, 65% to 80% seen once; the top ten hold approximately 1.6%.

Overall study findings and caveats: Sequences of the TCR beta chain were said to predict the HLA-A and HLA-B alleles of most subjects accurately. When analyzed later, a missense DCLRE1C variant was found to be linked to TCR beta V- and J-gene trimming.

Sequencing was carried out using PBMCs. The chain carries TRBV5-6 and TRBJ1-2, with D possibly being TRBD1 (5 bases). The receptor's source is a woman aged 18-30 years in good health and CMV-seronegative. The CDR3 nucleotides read TGTGCCAGCATGCCGGGGGGAGGGAACTATGGCTACACCTTC. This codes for CASMPGGGNYGYTF. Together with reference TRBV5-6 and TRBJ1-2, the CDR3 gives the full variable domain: DAGVTQSPTHLIKTRGQQVTLRCSPKSGHDTVSWYQQALGQGPQFIFQYYEEEERQRGNFPDRFSGHQFPNYSSELNVNALLLGDSALYLCASMPGGGNYGYTFGSGTRLTVV.